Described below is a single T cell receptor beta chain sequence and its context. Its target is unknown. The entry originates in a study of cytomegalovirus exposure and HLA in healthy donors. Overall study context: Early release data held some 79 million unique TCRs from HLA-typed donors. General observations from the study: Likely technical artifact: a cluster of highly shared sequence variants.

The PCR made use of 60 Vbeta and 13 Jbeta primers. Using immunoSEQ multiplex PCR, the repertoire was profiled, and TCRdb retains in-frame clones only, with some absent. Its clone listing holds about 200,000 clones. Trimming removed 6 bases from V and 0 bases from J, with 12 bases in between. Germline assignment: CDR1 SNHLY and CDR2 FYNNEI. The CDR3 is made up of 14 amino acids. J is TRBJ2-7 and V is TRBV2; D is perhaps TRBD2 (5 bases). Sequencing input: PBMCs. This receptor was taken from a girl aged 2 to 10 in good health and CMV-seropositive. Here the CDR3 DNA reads TGTGCCAGCAGGGTAGCGTATAGCTCCTACGAGCAGTACTTC. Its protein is CASRVAYSSYEQYF. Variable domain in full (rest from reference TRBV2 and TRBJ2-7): EPEVTQTPSHQVTQMGQEVILRCVPISNHLYFYWYRQILGQKVEFLVSFYNNEISEKSEIFDDQFSVERPDGSNFTLKIRSTKLEDSAMYFCASRVAYSSYEQYFGPGTRLTVT.